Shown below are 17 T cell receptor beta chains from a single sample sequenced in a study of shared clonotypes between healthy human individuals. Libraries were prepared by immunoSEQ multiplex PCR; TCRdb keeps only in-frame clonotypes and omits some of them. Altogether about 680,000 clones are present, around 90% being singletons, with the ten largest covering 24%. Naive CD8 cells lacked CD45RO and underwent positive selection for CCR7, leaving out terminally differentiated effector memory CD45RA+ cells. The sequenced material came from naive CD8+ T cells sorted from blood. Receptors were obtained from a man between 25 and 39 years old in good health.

CDR3 bases: TGCGCCAGCTTAGAGTGGGTGGGCTACAATGAGCAGTTCTTC. Translated, it gives CASLEWVGYNEQFF. The chain links TRBV23-1 to TRBJ2-1; D remains unclear. TRBV23-1 counts as an open reading frame of uncertain function. The ends were cut back, 8 bases at V and 3 bases at J, with 14 bases in the middle. The CDR3 is 14 residues long.

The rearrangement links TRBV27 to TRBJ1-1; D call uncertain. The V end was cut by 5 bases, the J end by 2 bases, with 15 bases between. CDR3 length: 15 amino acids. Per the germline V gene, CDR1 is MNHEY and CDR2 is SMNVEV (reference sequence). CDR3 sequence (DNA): TGTGCCAGCAGTCCTTTCGATTACAAAAACACTGAAGCTTTCTTT. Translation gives CASSPFDYKNTEAFF.

The CDR3 DNA reads TGTGCCACCAGCAGCGGGACTAGCGGGCCTATGTACTACAATGAGCAGTTCTTC. Its translation: CATSSGTSGPMYYNEQFF. This rearrangement joins TRBV15 to TRBJ2-1, with TRBD2 matching 12 bases. Trimming removed 3 bases from V and 3 bases from J; junction bases left unmatched: 9. The CDR3 contains 18 residues. Germline assignment: CDR1 LNHNV and CDR2 YYDKDF (reference sequence).

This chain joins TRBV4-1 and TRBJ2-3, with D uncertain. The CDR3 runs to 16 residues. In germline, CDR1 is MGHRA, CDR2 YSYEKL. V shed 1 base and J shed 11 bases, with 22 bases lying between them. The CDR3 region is CASSQGVSVALSWQYF. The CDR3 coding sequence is TGCGCCAGCAGCCAAGGTGTCAGTGTGGCGTTGAGTTGGCAGTATTTT.

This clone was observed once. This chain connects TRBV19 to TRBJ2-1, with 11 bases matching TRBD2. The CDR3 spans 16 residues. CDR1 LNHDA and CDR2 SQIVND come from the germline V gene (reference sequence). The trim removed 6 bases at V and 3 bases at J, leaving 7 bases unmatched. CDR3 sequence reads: CASSPPSGRYYNEQFF. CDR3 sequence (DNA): TGTGCCAGTAGCCCTCCTAGCGGGAGGTACTACAATGAGCAGTTCTTC.

This CDR3 is CASSLGGSGAIQETQYF. The CDR3 DNA reads TGTGCCAGCAGCTTAGGGGGAAGCGGGGCTATCCAAGAGACCCAGTACTTC. The chain combines TRBV13 with TRBJ2-5, with 7 bases lining up with TRBD2. Germline V CDR1 and CDR2: PRHDT, FYEKMQ (reference sequence). The CDR3 contains 17 residues. The trim removed 0 bases at V and 1 base at J, leaving 8 bases unmatched. Full variable domain (rest looked up from reference TRBV13 and TRBJ2-5): AAGVIQSPRHLIKEKRETATLKCYPIPRHDTVYWYQQGPGQDPQFLISFYEKMQSDKGSIPDRFSAQQFSDYHSELNMSSLELGDSALYFCASSLGGSGAIQETQYFGPGTRLLVL.

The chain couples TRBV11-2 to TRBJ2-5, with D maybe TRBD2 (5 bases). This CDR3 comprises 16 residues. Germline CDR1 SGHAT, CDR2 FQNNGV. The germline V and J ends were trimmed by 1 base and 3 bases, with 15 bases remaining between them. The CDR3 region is CASSLGVHPAEETQYF. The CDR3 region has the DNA TGTGCCAGCAGCTTAGGGGTCCATCCAGCGGAAGAGACCCAGTACTTC.

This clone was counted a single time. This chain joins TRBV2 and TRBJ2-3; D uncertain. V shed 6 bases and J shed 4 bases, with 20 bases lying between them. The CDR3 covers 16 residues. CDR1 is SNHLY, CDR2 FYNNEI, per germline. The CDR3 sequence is CASSLRRSGGADTQYF. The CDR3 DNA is TGTGCCAGCAGCTTAAGACGGTCGGGTGGCGCAGATACGCAGTATTTT.

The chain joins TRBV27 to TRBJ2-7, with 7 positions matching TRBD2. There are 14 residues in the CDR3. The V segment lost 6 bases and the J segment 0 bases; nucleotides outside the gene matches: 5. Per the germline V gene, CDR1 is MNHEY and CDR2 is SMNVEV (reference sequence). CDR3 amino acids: CASRTGGSSYEQYF. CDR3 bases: TGTGCCAGCAGGACGGGAGGAAGCTCCTACGAGCAGTACTTC.

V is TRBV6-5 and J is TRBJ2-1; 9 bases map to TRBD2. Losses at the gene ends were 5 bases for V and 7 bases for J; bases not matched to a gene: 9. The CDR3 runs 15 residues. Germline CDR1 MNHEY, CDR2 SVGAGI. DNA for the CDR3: TGTGCCAGCAGTCCTAGCGGGATCTCTTTGAATGAGCAGTTCTTC. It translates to CASSPSGISLNEQFF.

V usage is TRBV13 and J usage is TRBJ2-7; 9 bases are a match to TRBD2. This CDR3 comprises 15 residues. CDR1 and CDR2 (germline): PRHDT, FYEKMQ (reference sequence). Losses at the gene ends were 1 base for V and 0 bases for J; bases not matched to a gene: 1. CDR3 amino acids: CASSLAGLASYEQYF. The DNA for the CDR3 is TGTGCCAGCAGCTTAGCGGGACTAGCCTCCTACGAGCAGTACTTC. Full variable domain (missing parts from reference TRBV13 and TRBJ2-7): AAGVIQSPRHLIKEKRETATLKCYPIPRHDTVYWYQQGPGQDPQFLISFYEKMQSDKGSIPDRFSAQQFSDYHSELNMSSLELGDSALYFCASSLAGLASYEQYFGPGTRLTVT.

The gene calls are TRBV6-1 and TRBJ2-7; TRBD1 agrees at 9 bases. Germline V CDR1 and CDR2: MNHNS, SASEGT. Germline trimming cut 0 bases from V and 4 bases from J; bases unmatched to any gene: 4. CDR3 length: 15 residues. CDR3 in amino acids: CASSEARDRVYEQYF. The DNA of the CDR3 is TGTGCCAGCAGTGAAGCCCGGGACAGGGTGTACGAGCAGTACTTC.

CDR3 nucleotides: TGTGCCAGCAGCAGCAGGGGCCGGGAGACCCAGTACTTC. Translation: CASSSRGRETQYF. This chain joins TRBV5-4 and TRBJ2-5; perhaps TRBD1 as D (6 bases). The germline V gene has CDR1 SGHNT and CDR2 YYREEE (reference sequence). Between the trimmed V and J ends, which lost 4 bases and 5 bases, there was a span of 12 bases. The CDR3 spans 13 residues.

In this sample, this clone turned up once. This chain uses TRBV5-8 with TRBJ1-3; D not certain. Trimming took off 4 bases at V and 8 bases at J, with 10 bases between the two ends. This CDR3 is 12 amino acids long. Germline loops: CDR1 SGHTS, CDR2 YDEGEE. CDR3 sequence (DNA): TGTGCCAGCAGCGCCATTCGGGACACCATATATTTT. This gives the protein CASSAIRDTIYF. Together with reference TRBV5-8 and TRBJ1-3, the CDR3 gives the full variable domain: EAGVTQSPTHLIKTRGQQATLRCSPISGHTSVYWYQQALGLGLQFLLWYDEGEERNRGNFPPRFSGRQFPNYSSELNVNALELEDSALYLCASSAIRDTIYFGEGSWLTVV.

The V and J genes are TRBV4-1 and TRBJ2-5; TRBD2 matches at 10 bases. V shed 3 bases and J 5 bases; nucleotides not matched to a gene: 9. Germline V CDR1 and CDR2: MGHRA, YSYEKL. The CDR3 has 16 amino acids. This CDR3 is CASSQLSGRAVETQYF. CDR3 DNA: TGCGCCAGCAGCCAGCTAAGCGGGAGGGCCGTCGAGACCCAGTACTTC.

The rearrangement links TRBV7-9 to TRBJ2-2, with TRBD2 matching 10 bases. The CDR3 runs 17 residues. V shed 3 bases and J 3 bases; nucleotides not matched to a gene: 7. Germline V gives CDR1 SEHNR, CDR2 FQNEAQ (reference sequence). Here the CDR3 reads CASSFRAGGTYTGELFF. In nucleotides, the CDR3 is TGTGCCAGCAGCTTCCGAGCGGGAGGGACGTACACCGGGGAGCTGTTTTTT.

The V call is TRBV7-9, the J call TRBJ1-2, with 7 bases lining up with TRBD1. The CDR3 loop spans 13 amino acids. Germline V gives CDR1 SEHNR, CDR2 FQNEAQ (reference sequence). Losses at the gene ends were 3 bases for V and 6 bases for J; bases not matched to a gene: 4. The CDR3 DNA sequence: TGTGCCAGCAGCTTTGGACAGGAGCATGGCTACACCTTC. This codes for CASSFGQEHGYTF.